Listed below are T cell receptor beta chains from one sample, sequenced in a study of shared T cell receptors in the human thymus. TCRdb keeps only in-frame clones here, not all; method: immunoSEQ multiplex PCR. The sample includes approximately 580,000 clones, 78% of them seen just once. A further study also used this sample, focusing on human thymus T cells.

Sequencing was done on a sample of thymocytes. Receptors originate from a boy in the first two years of life with a congenital heart defect. The CDR3 runs from the conserved cysteine through the conserved F or W. D genes are given only for firm matches. Only part of the rows carry a size: once, few, many, or a class if the clone is expanded.

clone_size,d_call,j_call,v_call,cdr3_nt,cdr3_aa
NA,TRBD2,TRBJ2-2,TRBV30,TGTGCCTGGGCCGGGAGGGGGACTAGGCCCCCCGGGGAGCTGTTTTTT,CAWAGRGTRPPGELFF
NA,NA,TRBJ2-1,TRBV13,TGTGCCAGCAGCTTAGGCCGAGATGAGCAGTTCTTC,CASSLGRDEQFF
NA,TRBD1,TRBJ1-4,TRBV4-1,TGCGCCAGCAGCCAACCTCCGGACAGGGAGGATGAAAAACTGTTTTTT,CASSQPPDREDEKLFF
NA,TRBD2,TRBJ2-7,TRBV28,TGTGCCAGCAGTTTATGGGCTAGCGGGAGGGGATACGAGCAGTACTTC,CASSLWASGRGYEQYF
NA,NA,TRBJ2-1,TRBV7-2,TGTGCCAGCAGCTACTCCCGCAATGAGCAGTTCTTC,CASSYSRNEQFF
NA,NA,TRBJ2-1,TRBV5-1,TGCGCCAGCACACCAAAACTAGTACGATCCTACAATGAGCAGTTCTTC,CASTPKLVRSYNEQFF
NA,TRBD1,TRBJ2-7,TRBV4-2,TGTGCCAGCAGCCGACAGACAGGGCGCTCCTACGAGCAGTACTTC,CASSRQTGRSYEQYF
few,TRBD2,TRBJ2-1,TRBV30,TGTGCCTGTCCTAGCGGGAGGGATGAGCAGTTCTTC,CACPSGRDEQFF
NA,TRBD1,TRBJ1-3,TRBV10-3,TGTGCCATCAGTTCGACAGGGCCGGAATCTGGAAACACCATATATTTT,CAISSTGPESGNTIYF
NA,TRBD1,TRBJ1-2,TRBV30,TGTGCCTGGAGTCCCCCTGGAAGGGACAGAACGTTCTATGGCTACACCTTC,CAWSPPGRDRTFYGYTF
NA,NA,TRBJ1-1,TRBV4-2,TGTGCCAGCAGCTTCGGGGGGGGGAACACTGAAGCTTTCTTT,CASSFGGGNTEAFF
NA,NA,TRBJ1-2,TRBV11-1,TGTGCCAGCAGCTCCCAGGGGAATGTCCGCTATGGCTACACCTTC,CASSSQGNVRYGYTF
once,NA,TRBJ2-4,TRBV29-1,TGCAGCGTGATGGGCAGAGCCAAAAACATTCAGTACTTC,CSVMGRAKNIQYF
NA,TRBD2,TRBJ2-3,TRBV30,TGTGCCTGGGGGCCCCGGACTAGCGGAGGGGGGGATACGCAGTATTTT,CAWGPRTSGGGDTQYF
NA,NA,TRBJ2-7,TRBV2,TGTGCCAGCAGTGTTCCAGGGGCCAGCGAGCAGTACTTC,CASSVPGASEQYF
once,TRBD1,TRBJ2-4,TRBV5-1,TGCGCCAGCAGCTTGAGAGGGACAGGGAAAAACATTCAGTACTTC,CASSLRGTGKNIQYF
NA,TRBD2,TRBJ2-1,TRBV29-1,TGCAGCACCAGGGGGAGGGGACTAGCGGGAGCAGAGTGGGGTGAGCAGTTCTTC,CSTRGRGLAGAEWGEQFF
NA,NA,TRBJ2-7,TRBV13,TGTGCCAGCAGCTCTCGGACTTCCGAGCAGTACTTC,CASSSRTSEQYF
few,NA,TRBJ2-1,TRBV6-1,TGTGCCAGCAGTGAGCGCCGGAGCTCCTACAATGAGCAGTTCTTC,CASSERRSSYNEQFF
once,TRBD1,TRBJ1-1,TRBV6-5,TGTGCCAGCAGCCGCGAACAGGGGGCGGATGAAGCTTTCTTT,CASSREQGADEAFF
few,TRBD1,TRBJ1-1,TRBV14,TGTGCCAGCAGCCAACTCCGCCGGGACAGGGACCCCACTGAAGCTTTCTTT,CASSQLRRDRDPTEAFF
NA,NA,TRBJ2-6,TRBV15,TGTGCCACCAGCAGAGGGCCCTCTGGGGCCAACGTCCTGACTTTC,CATSRGPSGANVLTF
few,NA,TRBJ2-5,TRBV4-3,TGCGCCAGCAGCCAACTGTCAGGGGCGAGGGGAGAGACCCAGTACTTC,CASSQLSGARGETQYF
NA,TRBD1,TRBJ1-2,TRBV11-2,TGTGCCAGCAGCTCAGCAATCAGGGGGTATAACTATGGCTACACCTTC,CASSSAIRGYNYGYTF
NA,NA,TRBJ1-2,TRBV6-5,TGTGCCAGCAGTTACAACAGGAGATTCTACACCTTC,CASSYNRRFYTF
NA,TRBD2,TRBJ2-1,TRBV11-3,TGTGCCAGCAGCCTAGGCCGTGGACTAGCGGACCGGGATTGGTTCTTC,CASSLGRGLADRDWFF
NA,NA,TRBJ2-2,TRBV28,TGTGCCAGCAGATCCGGGGCCGGGGAGCTGTTTTTT,CASRSGAGELFF
once,TRBD2,TRBJ2-5,TRBV4-1,TGCGCCAGCAGCCAAGTTCGGGGGGGACGGGAGACCCAGTACTTC,CASSQVRGGRETQYF
NA,NA,TRBJ2-1,TRBV27,TGTGCCAGCAGTTTATTCCGGGGAAACAATGAGCAGTTCTTC,CASSLFRGNNEQFF
NA,NA,TRBJ1-2,TRBV11-2,TGTGCCAGCAGCTTTAGCGCCCCTAACTATGGCTACACCTTC,CASSFSAPNYGYTF
NA,NA,TRBJ1-2,TRBV7-8,TGTGCCAGCAGCTTTCTTCCGGGTCCTATCTCCCCGAGGGACTATGGCTACACCTTC,CASSFLPGPISPRDYGYTF
NA,TRBD2,TRBJ2-1,TRBV11-2,TGTGCCAGCAGCTTAGATCGTAGCGGGGCTTACAATGAGCAGTTCTTC,CASSLDRSGAYNEQFF
NA,TRBD1,TRBJ2-7,TRBV6-1,TGTGCCAGCTTCTACAGGGGGTCGAGCGAGCAGTACTTC,CASFYRGSSEQYF
NA,TRBD1,TRBJ1-2,TRBV30,TGTGCCTGGAGTTCGATGACAGGGGGTAGGGGCTACACCTTC,CAWSSMTGGRGYTF
NA,TRBD2,TRBJ2-1,TRBV4-3,TGCGCCAGCAGCCGAGGGCTAGCGGACCAATCAAGCTCCTACAATGAGCAGTTCTTC,CASSRGLADQSSSYNEQFF
NA,TRBD1,TRBJ1-1,TRBV28,TGTGCCAGCAGTTTGCGGGGCCGGGACAGGGGGGCCTTCATGAACACTGAAGCTTTCTTT,CASSLRGRDRGAFMNTEAFF
once,NA,TRBJ2-6,TRBV15,TGTGCCACCAGCAGACCATCAGGGGACCCTACTGGGGACAACTCTGGGGCCAACGTCCTGACTTTC,CATSRPSGDPTGDNSGANVLTF
NA,TRBD2,TRBJ2-1,TRBV4-3,TGCGCCAGCAGCCAAGATCCCATGACTAGCGGGAGTACGAATGAGCAGTTCTTC,CASSQDPMTSGSTNEQFF
few,TRBD1,TRBJ1-3,TRBV2,TGTGCCAGCAGTGATGGACAGGCCTCTGGAAACACCATATATTTT,CASSDGQASGNTIYF
NA,TRBD1,TRBJ2-2,TRBV10-2,TGCGCCAGCAGTGAGACAGGGGGAGTGGGGGAGCTGTTTTTT,CASSETGGVGELFF
NA,NA,TRBJ1-2,TRBV9,TGTGCCAGCAGCGTAGCGCAGGGAGGAGAGGGCTACACCTTC,CASSVAQGGEGYTF
NA,NA,TRBJ1-2,TRBV19,TGTGCCAGTAGTATTAGGGGACATTGGGACGATGGCTACACCTTC,CASSIRGHWDDGYTF
NA,TRBD1,TRBJ2-2,TRBV7-3,TGTGCCAGCAGCTTCCTCGGACAGGGCGAGGACACCGGGGAGCTGTTTTTT,CASSFLGQGEDTGELFF
NA,TRBD1,TRBJ1-4,TRBV4-2,TGTGCCAGCAACCAAGGACCTGTAGACAGGGGGCGGCCTGAAAAACTGTTTTTT,CASNQGPVDRGRPEKLFF
NA,TRBD1,TRBJ2-2,TRBV4-1,TGCGCCAGCAGCCAAGATCTCCGGACAGGAACCACCGGGGAGCTGTTTTTT,CASSQDLRTGTTGELFF
NA,NA,TRBJ1-1,TRBV5-1,TGCGCCAGCAGAAGAATGGGTGACAGGCTGCTCGGGGTGAACACTGAAGCTTTCTTT,CASRRMGDRLLGVNTEAFF
NA,TRBD2,TRBJ2-1,TRBV27,TGTGCCAGCAGTTCCTCGGCGAGCGGGAAGGTCAATGAGCAGTTCTTC,CASSSSASGKVNEQFF
NA,TRBD1,TRBJ2-1,TRBV5-4,TGTGCCAGCAGTCCCGGGACAGGGGGCAATGAGCAGTTCTTC,CASSPGTGGNEQFF
NA,TRBD1,TRBJ1-1,TRBV7-9,TGTGCCAGCAGCCCCCGGACAGGGGTTTTTAGTGGTTTCTTT,CASSPRTGVFSGFF
NA,NA,TRBJ2-7,TRBV28,TGTGCCAGCAGCCCACATGGGAGCTACGAGCAGTACTTC,CASSPHGSYEQYF
once,TRBD2,TRBJ2-1,TRBV6-1,TGTGCCAGCAGTGTGGCTAGCGGGGAACCATACAATGAGCAGTTCTTC,CASSVASGEPYNEQFF
NA,NA,TRBJ2-1,TRBV12-5,TGTGCTAGTGGTTTAACTTGGGGGCCTTACAATGAGCAGTTCTTC,CASGLTWGPYNEQFF
few,NA,TRBJ1-1,TRBV7-2,TGTGCCAGCAGCTCCATCCCACAGGGTCCCACTGAAGCTTTCTTT,CASSSIPQGPTEAFF
NA,TRBD2,TRBJ2-7,TRBV7-6,TGTGCCAGCAGCTTAGGTCCGGGACTAGCGGGAACCTACGAGCAGTACTTC,CASSLGPGLAGTYEQYF
NA,NA,TRBJ2-1,TRBV28,TGTGCCAGCAGTCCGCGGAAGGACAATGAGCAGTTCTTC,CASSPRKDNEQFF
NA,NA,TRBJ1-2,TRBV7-9,TGTGCCAGCAGCTCCCCAACGGGGGGCAACTATGGCTACACCTTC,CASSSPTGGNYGYTF